These 28 T cell receptor beta chains were sequenced from one sample in a study of CD8 T cells in Susac syndrome. Reverse transcription of roughly 0.5 to 1 ug RNA was performed with random hexamers. Each CDR3 protein gets one entry after TCRdb re-called the immunoSEQ multiplex PCR reads with MiXCR. Of hundreds of thousands of distinct CDR3 sequences listed, about 93% are singletons. The material sequenced was CD8+ T cells from PBMCs. The receptors stem from a human donor with multiple sclerosis.

The J gene is TRBJ2-7, the V gene TRBV7-9, with D unresolved. Germline V lookup: CDR1 SEHNR, CDR2 FQNEAQ (reference sequence). Trimming removed 4 bases from V and 2 bases from J, with 12 bases in between. This CDR3 has 14 amino acids. CDR3 coding DNA: TGTGCCAGCAGCTCTGCCGAGGTCCCCTACGAGCAGTACTTC. As protein: CASSSAEVPYEQYF.

This chain connects TRBV27 to TRBJ1-1, with D possibly being TRBD1 (6 bases). The V end lost 1 base, the J end lost 3 bases, and 18 bases lay between the germline ends. CDR1 is MNHEY and CDR2 is SMNVEV in the germline V gene (reference sequence). The CDR3 totals 17 residues. The CDR3 DNA reads TGTGCCAGCAGTTTATGGGGGCATGGCGGGGAGCACACTGAAGCTTTCTTT. Translated, it gives CASSLWGHGGEHTEAFF.

The V gene is TRBV11-2, the J gene TRBJ2-5; perhaps TRBD1 as D (6 bases). Deletions cut 1 base from V and 4 bases from J, with 13 bases between. The CDR3 is 15 amino acids. Germline V gene lookup returns CDR1 SGHAT and CDR2 FQNNGV. CDR3 residues: CASSLGHRVSETQYF. As DNA, the CDR3 is TGTGCCAGCAGCTTAGGGCACAGGGTGTCAGAGACCCAGTACTTC.

This clonotype has more than one count but fewer than ten. V and J are TRBV5-1 and TRBJ2-7; D not certain. V shed 0 bases and J shed 2 bases, with 9 bases lying between them. Per germline, CDR1 SGHRS and CDR2 YFSETQ. The CDR3 length is 14 residues. CDR3 protein: CASSLEGQAYEQYF. CDR3 nucleotide sequence: TGCGCCAGCAGCTTGGAGGGTCAGGCCTACGAGCAGTACTTC.

The chain carries TRBV5-6 and TRBJ1-1, with D unresolved. V was shortened by 4 bases and J by 7 bases, with 8 bases between the two germline ends. Germline V gives CDR1 SGHDT, CDR2 YYEEEE. This CDR3 is 11 amino acids long. CDR3 in DNA: TGTGCCAGCAGCCAAAGTAATGAAGCTTTCTTT. It specifies CASSQSNEAFF.

CDR3 region: CASSLYPLRRKLFF. CDR3 nucleotide sequence: TGTGCCAGCAGCTTATATCCTTTACGTAGGAAACTGTTTTTT. The J gene is TRBJ1-4, the V gene TRBV7-9; the D is unclear. This CDR3 contains 14 residues. V shed 2 bases and J shed 11 bases, with 15 bases lying between them. CDR1 is SEHNR, CDR2 FQNEAQ, per germline (reference sequence).

The chain uses TRBV20-1 and TRBJ1-2; no firm D call. CDR1 is DFQATT, CDR2 SNEGSKA, per germline (reference sequence). With 1 base removed from V and 3 bases from J, the gap between germline ends came to 9 bases. This CDR3 is built from 13 residues. The CDR3 here is CSARGTKDYGYTF. In DNA, the CDR3 is TGCAGTGCTAGAGGGACGAAGGACTATGGCTACACCTTC.

The rearrangement links TRBV19 to TRBJ1-3; D not resolved. This CDR3 is 16 amino acids long. The germline V and J ends were trimmed by 7 bases and 4 bases, with 20 bases remaining between them. Germline V gives CDR1 LNHDA, CDR2 SQIVND (reference sequence). In nucleotides, the CDR3 is TGTGCCAGTACCTCGCCAGACACGCCGGGGGGAAACACCATATATTTT. It is translated as CASTSPDTPGGNTIYF.

The rearrangement links TRBV6-6 to TRBJ1-4, with 7 bases lining up with TRBD1. The CDR3 runs to 15 residues. CDR1 is MNHNY and CDR2 is SVGAGI in the germline V gene (reference sequence). The junction had 4 bases not matched to a gene; V was cut back by 2 bases and J by 4 bases. The CDR3 loop is CASSYLGTVNEKLFF. DNA for the CDR3: TGTGCCAGCAGTTACCTTGGGACAGTTAATGAAAAACTGTTTTTT.

The genes are TRBV28 and TRBJ2-2, with no clear D. The CDR3 length is 14 residues. Germline V lookup: CDR1 MDHEN, CDR2 SYDVKM. Trimming cost V 1 base and J 8 bases, with 11 bases left between them. The CDR3 loop reads CASSLSRFSGELFF. For the CDR3, the DNA is TGTGCCAGCAGTTTATCCCGGTTCTCGGGGGAGCTGTTTTTT.

The rearrangement uses TRBV29-1 and TRBJ2-2; D not resolved. Looked up from germline, CDR1 is SQVTM and CDR2 is ANQGSEA. The CDR3 runs to 13 residues. Between the trimmed V and J ends, which lost 4 bases and 3 bases, there was a span of 9 bases. The CDR3 bases are TGCAGCGTTGTATTCGACGACACCGGGGAGCTGTTTTTT. Its translation: CSVVFDDTGELFF.

The CDR3 protein is CASSVAGQGPYEQYF. DNA of the CDR3: TGTGCCAGCAGCGTAGCCGGACAGGGCCCCTACGAGCAGTACTTC. The V call is TRBV9, the J call TRBJ2-7; 8 bases match TRBD1. Trimming at V came to 0 bases and at J to 2 bases, leaving 4 bases not matched to a gene. The CDR3 extends over 15 amino acids. The germline V gene encodes CDR1 SGDLS and CDR2 YYNGEE.

V usage is TRBV19 and J usage is TRBJ2-1; either TRBD1 or TRBD2 may supply D (5 bases each). The ends were cut back, 1 base at V and 4 bases at J, with 5 bases in the middle. Germline CDR1 is LNHDA and CDR2 is SQIVND (reference sequence). The CDR3 has 13 amino acids. CDR3 region: CASSIGGYNEQFF. The CDR3 nucleotides read TGTGCCAGTAGTATAGGGGGGTACAATGAGCAGTTCTTC.

The chain has TRBV4-1 and TRBJ2-2; a possible D gene is TRBD2 (6 bases). CDR3 size: 14 residues. Looked up from germline, CDR1 is MGHRA and CDR2 is YSYEKL. V lost 3 bases and J 5 bases, leaving 10 bases between the germline ends. CDR3 DNA sequence: TGCGCCAGCAGCCATCACGGGGGAACCGGGGAGCTGTTTTTT. Protein: CASSHHGGTGELFF.

V gene TRBV6-5 combines with J gene TRBJ2-5; 8 bases fit TRBD1. The V gene's germline CDR1 is MNHEY and CDR2 SVGAGI. The CDR3 is 13 amino acids. Trimming at V came to 6 bases and at J to 3 bases, leaving 3 bases not matched to a gene. The CDR3 is CASRETGEETQYF. Written as DNA, the CDR3 is TGTGCCAGCAGGGAGACAGGGGAAGAGACCCAGTACTTC.

The chain recombines TRBV6-4 with TRBJ2-7; D not certain. CDR3 size: 11 residues. Germline-derived CDR1 and CDR2 are MRHNA and SNTAGT. V lost 2 bases and J lost 5, with 4 bases in between. The CDR3 here is CASSDGHEQYF. As DNA, the CDR3 is TGTGCCAGCAGTGACGGCCACGAGCAGTACTTC.

The chain uses TRBV10-3 and TRBJ1-1; D remains ambiguous. Looked up from germline, CDR1 is ENHRY and CDR2 is SYGVKD. This CDR3 is 14 amino acids long. With 0 bases removed from V and 0 bases from J, the gap between germline ends came to 5 bases. CDR3 residues: CAISESDMNTEAFF. CDR3 DNA: TGTGCCATCAGTGAGTCAGATATGAACACTGAAGCTTTCTTT.

The chain combines TRBV10-3 with TRBJ2-7, with TRBD2 matching 8 bases. The germline V gene encodes CDR1 ENHRY and CDR2 SYGVKD. V dropped 3 bases and J dropped 3; count of bases not matched to a gene: 1. CDR3 length: 13 amino acids. The CDR3, as DNA: TGTGCCATCAGTGATACTAGCGGCTACGAGCAGTACTTC. Amino acids: CAISDTSGYEQYF.

V and J are TRBV29-1 and TRBJ2-1; tentative D call: TRBD1 (7 bases). This CDR3 spans 15 amino acids. V lost 6 bases, J lost 2 bases, and 17 bases lay in between. Germline assignment: CDR1 SQVTM and CDR2 ANQGSEA. The CDR3 loop reads CSVLADRSAYNEQFF. Written as DNA, the CDR3 is TGCAGCGTCTTAGCGGACAGGAGCGCCTACAATGAGCAGTTCTTC.

V gene TRBV2 combines with J gene TRBJ2-1; D not resolved. The CDR3 covers 14 residues. Germline V CDR1 and CDR2: SNHLY, FYNNEI. V dropped 6 bases and J dropped 6 bases, with 15 bases sitting between them. The CDR3 protein is CASSETPGGNEQFF. Here the CDR3 DNA reads TGTGCCAGCAGCGAGACGCCCGGCGGCAATGAGCAGTTCTTC.

This chain joins TRBV15 and TRBJ2-2, with D perhaps TRBD1 (5 bases). The V end was cut by 5 bases, the J end by 6 bases, with 10 bases between. The length of the CDR3 is 13 residues. In germline, CDR1 is LNHNV, CDR2 YYDKDF (reference sequence). The CDR3 coding sequence is TGTGCCACCAGCGGCAGGGTCCCCGGGGAGCTGTTTTTT. As protein: CATSGRVPGELFF.

This clonotype was seen only once. The rearrangement links TRBV7-9 to TRBJ2-2; D could derive from TRBD1 or TRBD2 (5 bases each). Germline values: CDR1 SEHNR, CDR2 FQNEAQ (reference sequence). V was cut by 4 bases and J by 1 base, with 19 bases left in between. CDR3 length equals 18 residues. As DNA, the CDR3 is TGTGCCAGCAGCTCCCGACTTTTGGTGAGGGGGAACACCGGGGAGCTGTTTTTT. The encoded protein is CASSSRLLVRGNTGELFF.

This sequence joins TRBV13 and TRBJ2-1; TRBD1 aligns across 9 bases. CDR3 length: 15 amino acids. Germline V gene lookup returns CDR1 PRHDT and CDR2 FYEKMQ (reference sequence). V lost 4 bases and J lost 7; bases outside the gene matches: 8. The CDR3 sequence is CASSSLDRGGNEQFF. The CDR3 bases are TGTGCCAGCAGCTCACTGGACAGGGGCGGGAATGAGCAGTTCTTC.

This sequence joins TRBV13 and TRBJ2-1, with TRBD2 matching 8 bases. The V segment lost 5 bases and the J segment 4 bases; nucleotides outside the gene matches: 4. This CDR3 contains 14 residues. The germline V gene encodes CDR1 PRHDT and CDR2 FYEKMQ (reference sequence). The CDR3 nucleotides are TGTGCCAGCAGCCCCGGGGGGGGGTACAATGAGCAGTTCTTC. Amino acids: CASSPGGGYNEQFF.

The chain recombines TRBV28 with TRBJ2-1, with 9 positions matching TRBD2. Germline CDR1 reads MDHEN; CDR2 reads SYDVKM. The CDR3 has 15 residues. With 5 bases clipped from V and 3 bases from J, the junction kept 5 bases outside the gene matches. CDR3 amino acids: CASSPAGGLYNEQFF. The DNA for the CDR3 is TGTGCCAGCAGTCCAGCGGGGGGTCTCTACAATGAGCAGTTCTTC.

This chain connects TRBV29-1 to TRBJ2-1; D gene ambiguous. The length of the CDR3 is 11 residues. In germline, CDR1 is SQVTM, CDR2 ANQGSEA. Deletions cut 3 bases from V and 9 bases from J, with 9 bases between. The chain's CDR3 is CSVDFRSEQFF. The CDR3, as DNA: TGCAGCGTTGACTTTAGGAGTGAGCAGTTCTTC.

The rearrangement joins TRBV27 to TRBJ2-3, with no clear D. Trimming cost V 6 bases and J 0 bases, with 16 bases left between them. The CDR3 totals 16 residues. Germline V lookup: CDR1 MNHEY, CDR2 SMNVEV (reference sequence). CDR3 residues: CASRIFGSSSTDTQYF. CDR3 DNA sequence: TGTGCCAGCAGAATTTTCGGGTCTTCTAGCACAGATACGCAGTATTTT.

V and J are TRBV19 and TRBJ2-7; 7 bases are a match to TRBD2. The CDR3 sequence is 14 residues long. CDR1 and CDR2 (germline): LNHDA, SQIVND (reference sequence). With V trimmed by 4 bases and J by 3 bases, 6 bases remained unmatched. The CDR3 bases are TGTGCCAGTAGTAAAGCGGGGAACTTCTACGAGCAGTACTTC. It specifies CASSKAGNFYEQYF.